The T cell receptor beta chain described here comes from a study of cytomegalovirus exposure and HLA in healthy donors (dated by TCRdb to the late 2010s). For the wider study: In an earlier analysis of 550 to 750 of the donors, 276 Gb of sequence data and 100 million or so unique TCR beta sequences from 150 million to 200 million T cells were reported. About 280 gigabases of sequencing data and roughly 81 million unique TCR sequences made up an early release that covered over 550 HLA-typed donors. The genetic ancestry cluster associated with self-reported Caucasian donors included over 80% of the roughly 400 genotyped donors. The study aimed to test whether signatures of past pathogen exposure could be identified by cataloging public T cell receptors. The study used immunosequencing to profile the T cell repertoires of hundreds of subjects and linked those repertoires to cytomegalovirus serostatus. In addition to the first cohort of 666 subjects, a separate validation cohort of 120 different subjects was used. To predict cytomegalovirus infection status, the study brought together high-throughput TCR immunosequencing, statistical association of individual TCRs with disease status, and machine learning. A later analysis re-analyzed previously published TCR beta repertoires from 666 donors and added high-resolution HLA genotyping to study TCR occurrence patterns. The later analysis used no new phenotypic data to find candidate immune exposures, relying instead on TCR beta sequences and their occurrence across donors. In an earlier analysis of 500 to 650 of the donors, high-throughput TCR beta sequencing was used to judge whether each TCR beta V gene segment behaved as functional or pseudogenic. Donor age, sex, ethnicity and CMV serostatus were collected together with the repertoire data. A later genetic analysis took genome-wide SNP genotypes for about 55% of the 666 donors and used that subset as a discovery cohort. All discovery cohort repertoires had been generated on a single sequencing platform. Both class I and class II loci were covered by HLA typing, at four-digit resolution. Typing coverage differed by locus: A, B, C, DRB1 and DQB1 were typed in roughly 620-640 donors, DQA1 in approximately 520, DPA1 in some 600, and DPB1 in just under 490. Roughly five DR-DQ haplotypes were handled as single units for association and clustering because linkage in the cohort was strong. Across approximately 400 genotyped donors of the cohort, an average of roughly 250,000 unique TCR beta nucleotide sequences per donor were sequenced, and 15% to 20% of those sequences were non-productive. On the study overall, not on this receptor specifically: HLA typing was unavailable for some donors at each locus, so association tests used only the typed subset. Immune exposure information for the cohort was limited to CMV serostatus. A further reported finding was that TCR beta sequences accurately predicted the HLA-A and HLA-B alleles for most subjects in the first cohort. A later analysis reported that several top co-occurrence clusters appeared linked to parvovirus B19, influenza, CMV and Epstein-Barr virus. Sequencing depth was assumed to be roughly uniform across donors in the presence/absence analyses, though that assumption may not hold. Only TCR beta chains were sequenced in this cohort, and the absence of alpha or paired-chain data limited detectable features. Some IMGT-functional V segments, including TRBV6-2 and TRBV6-3, could not be distinguished by the 87-base-pair reads and were therefore excluded. The earlier analysis of almost 600 of the donors excluded 15 to 20 rarely observed V segments, including chromosome 9 orphons, because counts were too low. Most CMV-associated TCR beta chains appeared to be HLA-restricted in a later analysis, and the HLA associations seemed to be driven largely by CMV exposure. A few of the identified cytomegalovirus-associated TCR beta chains were confirmed in vitro to be specific for cytomegalovirus antigens. An association between a missense DCLRE1C variant and V-gene and J-gene trimming of TCR beta chains was found in a later genetic analysis and replicated in an independent cohort. Correlated functional status among segregating V segments might reflect linkage disequilibrium, but an unknown experimental factor could not be ruled out. The study listed approximately 150 TCR beta chains as associated with cytomegalovirus. A group of highly shared sequence variants was considered likely to be a technical artifact of the sequencing pipeline. In a later genetic analysis, fewer N-insertions in productive TCRs were reported among donors in an Asian-associated ancestry cluster than the approximately 710-donor mean. It was suggested by the authors that the approach could potentially be generalized to other disease states and immunological phenotypes. At a false discovery rate of 0.05, a later analysis linked 16,000 or so TCR beta sequences to specific HLA alleles. When HLA alleles, especially DR and DQ, strongly co-occurred, TCR associations were difficult to assign to individual alleles. In an earlier analysis of approximately 590 of the donors, most TCR beta V segments were observed in productive rearrangements about 90% or about 30% of the time, broadly matching IMGT annotations. In both the original and validation cohorts, the classifier was reported to diagnose cytomegalovirus status with high specificity and sensitivity. According to a later analysis, TCR association rates differed among HLA loci, with DRB1 alleles showing the most associated TCRs and HLA-C alleles showing the fewest. Most TCR sequences were seen in very few donors, while some public TCRs were found in many individuals. In a later analysis, HLA-associated TCR beta chains showed more clonal expansion and lower generation probabilities than non-associated chains that were equally common.

Libraries were made using the immunoSEQ multiplex PCR assay. For the multiplex PCR, a mixture combining 60 forward primers for TCR Vbeta segments and 13 reverse primers for TCR Jbeta segments was used. The CDR3 region of rearranged TCR beta genes was amplified from genomic DNA with a multiplex PCR assay. The amplified TCR beta libraries were sequenced on the Illumina HiSeq System as 87-base-pair reads. Processing in the source paper ran as follows. A later analysis tallied around 82 million unique TCR beta chains across the roughly 610 repertoires, and approximately 12 million of those chains were shared by two or more donors. Raw reads were error-corrected and collapsed into unique sequences by a nearest-neighbor algorithm in which closely related sequences were merged to remove PCR and sequencing errors. Alignment of CDR3 sequences to IMGT reference sequences was used to assign V, D and J gene segments. Each retained sequence needed at least a six-nucleotide match to both a V gene segment and a J gene segment. A rearrangement was called productive if the CDR3 had no stop codons and remained in frame with V and J, and every other rearrangement was called non-productive. Following IMGT convention, CDR3 was defined as the stretch from the second conserved V-encoded cysteine up to the conserved J-encoded phenylalanine. The earlier analysis of 500 to 650 of the donors excluded any sequence lacking an unambiguous match to a single V gene segment. An earlier analysis of 500 to 700 of the donors classified V segments as functional when productive rearrangements were above 56.7% and as segregating when the standard deviation between donors was above 5%. A statistical classification framework was built to diagnose cytomegalovirus status from the catalog of TCR beta chain sequences. V and J gene assignment, in a later analysis, came from comparing TCR nucleotide sequences with IMGT/GENE-DB human TR gene sequences. Using the TCRdist pipeline, a later analysis assigned CDR3 sequences along with most-parsimonious VDJ recombination scenarios. In a later analysis, each TCR beta chain was defined by its CDR3 amino acid sequence together with its V-gene family, and reads without a unique V-gene family were excluded. As a way to deal with suspected cross-contamination and a sequencing artifact, a later analysis dropped roughly 600 nucleotide sequences that were highly shared and had low generation probability. In a later analysis, a clonal expansion index for each public chain was calculated from normalized within-repertoire ranks of inferred template counts. In a later analysis, generation probabilities were computed with a VDJ recombination model fitted to out-of-frame rearrangements, and the resulting probabilities were checked against IGoR. Hypergeometric tests were used in a later analysis to score TCR-TCR, TCR-HLA and TCR-CMV co-occurrence, with a repertoire-size bias correction applied to the TCR pairs. False discovery rates were estimated in a later analysis by permuting HLA or CMV assignments 20 times. A later analysis grouped co-occurring TCRs with DBSCAN, adding TCRdist sequence similarity when clustering within HLA-allele-positive subsets. For co-occurrence clustering, repertoires with fewer than 30,000 or more than 120,000 public chains were excluded, along with about five repertoires with anomalous nucleotide sharing. TCRdb carries this immuneACCESS record with in-frame sequences only. Its versions omit some clonotypes, under half of them owing to an unresolved V gene in the studies checked, with the rest unexplained. That table furnishes V, J and clone size, whereas the DNA furnished D and trimming. The table for this sample records about 39,000 clones. Jointly, the top ten make up approximately 2.9% of the sample.

The cohort comprised under 700 healthy bone marrow donors. Cohort members were all nominally healthy when sampled, although unrecorded immune exposures were likely present. The donor tested CMV seropositive and was one of the 289 seropositive cohort members. A peripheral blood sample was provided by each donor, and peripheral blood mononuclear cells were used for TCR beta sequencing. The Qiagen DNeasy Blood Extraction Kit was used to extract genomic DNA from the blood cell samples. The germline V gene yields SGHRS for CDR1 and YFSETQ for CDR2. Trimming costs V 0 bases and J 3 bases, and their ends lie 9 bases apart. Including the terminal cysteine and phenylalanine, the CDR3 comprises 14 residues. The read is trimmed to its CDR3 DNA, 42 bases read in frame from base 1. As concerns this clone: Its antigen is not yet known.

Specimen: PBMCs. This clonotype originated in a woman aged 30 to 39 in good health and CMV-seropositive. The chain employs TRBV5-1 and TRBJ2-5; perhaps TRBD1 is the D gene, with 5 bases matching. CDR3 region: CASSLAAGKETQYF. The base sequence is TGCGCCAGCAGCTTGGCGGCAGGGAAAGAGACCCAGTACTTC.